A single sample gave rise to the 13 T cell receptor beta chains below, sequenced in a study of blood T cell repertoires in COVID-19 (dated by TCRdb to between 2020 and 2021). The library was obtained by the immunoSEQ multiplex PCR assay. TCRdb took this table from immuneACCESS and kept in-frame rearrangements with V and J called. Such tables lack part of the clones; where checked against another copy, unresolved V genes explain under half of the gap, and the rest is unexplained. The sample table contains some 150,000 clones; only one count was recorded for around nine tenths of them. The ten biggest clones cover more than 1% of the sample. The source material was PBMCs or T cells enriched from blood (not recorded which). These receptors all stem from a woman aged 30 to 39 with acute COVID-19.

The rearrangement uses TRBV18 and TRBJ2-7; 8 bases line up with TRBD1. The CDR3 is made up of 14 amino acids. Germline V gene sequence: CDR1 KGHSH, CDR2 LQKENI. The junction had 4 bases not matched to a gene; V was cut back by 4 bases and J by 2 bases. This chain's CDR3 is CASSLGQGTYEQYF. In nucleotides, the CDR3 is TGTGCCAGCTCACTAGGACAGGGTACCTACGAGCAGTACTTC.

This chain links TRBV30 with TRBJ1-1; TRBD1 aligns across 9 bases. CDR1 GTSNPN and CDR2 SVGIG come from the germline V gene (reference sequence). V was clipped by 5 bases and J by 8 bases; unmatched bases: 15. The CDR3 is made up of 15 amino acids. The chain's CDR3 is CAWSTPGQGVREAFF. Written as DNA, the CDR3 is TGTGCCTGGTCTACACCGGGACAGGGAGTAAGGGAAGCTTTCTTT.

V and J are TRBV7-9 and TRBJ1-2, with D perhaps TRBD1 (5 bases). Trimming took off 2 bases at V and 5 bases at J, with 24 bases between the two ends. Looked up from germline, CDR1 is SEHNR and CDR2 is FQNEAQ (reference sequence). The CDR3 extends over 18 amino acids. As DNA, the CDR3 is TGTGCCAGCAGCTTATTCCCTCGTTCGGGCAGGGTGTGGTATGGCTACACCTTC. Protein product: CASSLFPRSGRVWYGYTF.

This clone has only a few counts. The CDR3 here is CAWSGIYPGQGILVDTDTQYF. The CDR3, as DNA: TGTGCCTGGAGTGGCATTTATCCGGGACAGGGAATCTTAGTCGACACAGATACGCAGTATTTT. V is TRBV30 and J is TRBJ2-3, with 9 bases identical to TRBD1. Germline values: CDR1 GTSNPN, CDR2 SVGIG (reference sequence). The V gene end was trimmed by 1 base and the J gene end by 2 bases; junction bases not matched to a gene: 22. The CDR3 loop spans 21 amino acids. The entire variable domain, with the rest obtained from reference TRBV30 and TRBJ2-3, is as follows: SQTIHQWPATLVQPVGSPLSLECTVEGTSNPNLYWYRQAAGRGLQLLFYSVGIGQISSEVPQNLSASRPQDRQFILSSKKLLLSDSGFYLCAWSGIYPGQGILVDTDTQYFGPGTRLTVL.

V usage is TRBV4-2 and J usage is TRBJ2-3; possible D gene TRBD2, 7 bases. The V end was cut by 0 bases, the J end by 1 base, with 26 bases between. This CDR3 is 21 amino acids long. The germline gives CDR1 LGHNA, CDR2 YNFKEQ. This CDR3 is CASSQEGGDGSGPPRTDTQYF. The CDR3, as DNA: TGTGCCAGCAGCCAAGAAGGGGGGGACGGGAGTGGACCTCCCCGCACAGATACGCAGTATTTT.

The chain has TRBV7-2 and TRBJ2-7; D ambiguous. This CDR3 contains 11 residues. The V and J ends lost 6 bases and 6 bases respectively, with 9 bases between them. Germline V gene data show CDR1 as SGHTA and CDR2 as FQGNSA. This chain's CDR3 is CASRLAAEQYF. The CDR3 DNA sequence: TGTGCCAGCAGGCTGGCCGCCGAGCAGTACTTC.

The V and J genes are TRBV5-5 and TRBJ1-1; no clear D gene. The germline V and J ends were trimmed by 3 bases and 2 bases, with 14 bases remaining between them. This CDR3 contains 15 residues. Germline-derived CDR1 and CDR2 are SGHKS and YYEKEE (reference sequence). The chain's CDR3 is CASSSNWAFNTEAFF. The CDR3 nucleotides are TGTGCCAGCAGCTCCAATTGGGCCTTTAACACTGAAGCTTTCTTT.

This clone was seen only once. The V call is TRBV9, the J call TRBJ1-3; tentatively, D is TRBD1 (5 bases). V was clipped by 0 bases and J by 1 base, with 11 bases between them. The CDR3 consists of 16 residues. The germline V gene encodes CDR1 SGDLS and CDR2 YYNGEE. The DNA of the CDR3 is TGTGCCAGCAGCGTAGACGGGACTATTTCTGGAAACACCATATATTTT. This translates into CASSVDGTISGNTIYF.

For the CDR3, the DNA is TGCGCCAGCAGCCCTGCCATATCAGGGTTATGGGTATATGGCTACACCTTC. Its translation is CASSPAISGLWVYGYTF. The J gene is TRBJ1-2, the V gene TRBV4-3, with D maybe TRBD1 (5 bases). The CDR3 covers 17 residues. The germline CDR1 and CDR2 sequences are LGHNA and YSLEER. The V end lost 4 bases, the J end lost 5 bases, and 23 bases lay between the germline ends.

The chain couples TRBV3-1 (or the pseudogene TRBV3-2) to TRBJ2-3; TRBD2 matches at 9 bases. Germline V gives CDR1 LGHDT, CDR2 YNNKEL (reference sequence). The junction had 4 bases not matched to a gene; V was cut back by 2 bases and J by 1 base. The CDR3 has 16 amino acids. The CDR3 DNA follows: TGTGCCAGCAGCCAAAATAGCGGGAGTGGCACAGATACGCAGTATTTT. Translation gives CASSQNSGSGTDTQYF.

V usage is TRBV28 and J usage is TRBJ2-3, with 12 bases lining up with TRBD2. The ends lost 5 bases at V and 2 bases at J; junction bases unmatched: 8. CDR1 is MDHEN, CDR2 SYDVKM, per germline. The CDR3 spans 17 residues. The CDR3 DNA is TGTGCCAGCAGTACTCTCGGGACTAGCGGGCCCACAGATACGCAGTATTTT. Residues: CASSTLGTSGPTDTQYF.

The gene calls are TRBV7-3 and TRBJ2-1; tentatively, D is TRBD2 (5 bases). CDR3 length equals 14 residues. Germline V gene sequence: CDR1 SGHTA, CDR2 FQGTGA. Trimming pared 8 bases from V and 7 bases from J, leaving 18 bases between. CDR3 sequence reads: CASGPRGGLNEQFF. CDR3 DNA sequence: TGTGCCAGCGGACCTAGAGGAGGTTTAAATGAGCAGTTCTTC.

In nucleotides, the CDR3 is TGTGCCGCCTGCCCGGGACAACACTACGAGCAGTACTTC. Protein: CAACPGQHYEQYF. This rearrangement joins TRBV28 to TRBJ2-7, with D maybe TRBD1 (6 bases). The V end was cut by 11 bases, the J end by 3 bases, with 17 bases between. Per the germline V gene, CDR1 is MDHEN and CDR2 is SYDVKM. This CDR3 has 13 residues.